The rows below give T cell receptor beta chains drawn from one sample of a study of sequential checkpoint blockade in melanoma. TCRdb's table, derived via immunoSEQ multiplex PCR, lists solely in-frame clones and lacks some. The sample has 1,200 to 1,500 clones, 21% seen once. Sequences were derived from tumor tissue (inferred from file names), sampled from a patient given nivolumab and ipilimumab in sequence. The receptors derive from a human donor with melanoma. Both conserved end residues are part of each CDR3. The D gene is left open where the match is weak. The size field is filled for only some rows; it gives once, few, many or a size class.

j_call v_call clone_size d_call cdr3_nt cdr3_aa
TRBJ2-2 TRBV11-3 medium-sized TRBD1 TGTGCCAGCACCAACGACAGGGGGCGCACCGGGGAGCTGTTTTTT CASTNDRGRTGELFF
TRBJ1-4 TRBV6-8 NA TRBD1 TGTGCCAGCAGCGCGGGACAGGGGTCCGTCTATGAAAAACTGTTTTTT CASSAGQGSVYEKLFF
TRBJ2-2 TRBV28 few TRBD2 TGTGCCAGCCAGTACGGTGAGCGGGAGTACGTCGGGGAGCTGTTTTTT CASQYGEREYVGELFF
TRBJ2-7 TRBV18 NA NA TGTGCCAGCTCTCCCCTCAAGGGCCTGCCCTTACTTTCCTACGAGCAGTACTTC CASSPLKGLPLLSYEQYF
TRBJ1-1 TRBV19 NA NA TGTGCCAGTAGATCAGGGGTGGGCGCGCGCACTGAAGCTTTCTTT CASRSGVGARTEAFF
TRBJ2-3 TRBV5-1 NA TRBD2 TGCGCCAGCAGCATCCGGACTAGCGGTCAAGATACGCAGTATTTT CASSIRTSGQDTQYF
TRBJ1-1 TRBV30 few NA TGTGCCTGGAGGACTGGGTTTTCGAACACTGAAGCTTTCTTT CAWRTGFSNTEAFF
TRBJ2-7 TRBV7-4 NA NA TGTGCCAGCAGCTTAAGTCTCAATGACGAGCAGTACTTC CASSLSLNDEQYF
TRBJ2-3 TRBV6-8 NA NA TGTGCCAGCAGTTACGGAGACCATATCACAGATACGCAGTATTTT CASSYGDHITDTQYF
TRBJ1-1 TRBV6-8 large TRBD1 TGTGCCAGCAGTTACTCGCGACAGGGGAACACTGAAGCTTTCTTT CASSYSRQGNTEAFF
TRBJ1-4 TRBV30 NA NA TGTGCCTGGAGTGGCGCAAGTGAAAAACTGTTTTTT CAWSGASEKLFF
TRBJ1-3 TRBV6-8 large TRBD1 TGTGCCAGTCCCCCTCGGCGGGACAGGGTTCGAAACACCATATATTTT CASPPRRDRVRNTIYF
TRBJ2-6 TRBV6-8 few NA TGTGCCAGCACCCCCCACCACTACTCTGGGGCCAACGTCCTGACTTTC CASTPHHYSGANVLTF
TRBJ1-2 TRBV30 NA NA TGTGCCTGGACACGGGGTAACTATGGCTACACCTTC CAWTRGNYGYTF
TRBJ1-1 TRBV19 few NA TGTGCCAGCCGGAGAGACACTGAAGCTTTCTTT CASRRDTEAFF
TRBJ2-7 TRBV11-3 medium-sized TRBD2 TGTGCCAGCAGCCAAGGGATAGCGGGAGAAGGCTACGAGCAGTACTTC CASSQGIAGEGYEQYF
TRBJ2-2 TRBV10-3 NA NA TGTGCCATCAGTGAGTTCGGACTGGTAAACACCGGGGAGCTGTTTTTT CAISEFGLVNTGELFF